The 9 T cell receptor beta chains presented below share a single source sample, sequenced in a study of cytomegalovirus exposure and HLA in healthy donors. PCR employed 60 Vbeta and 13 Jbeta primers. Some clones are missing from TCRdb's copy, which holds only in-frame ones; the method was immunoSEQ multiplex PCR. The sample has 200,000 or so clones, over 70% seen once. Sequencing input: PBMCs. Receptors were obtained from a woman aged 18-30 years in good health and CMV-seropositive.

The CDR3 DNA is TGTGCCAGCAGCCCAGGTGCCGGCCTGAACACTGAAGCTTTCTTT. The encoded protein is CASSPGAGLNTEAFF. The V and J genes are TRBV6-5 and TRBJ1-1; the D is unclear. The V end lost 6 bases, the J end lost 0 bases, and 14 bases lay between the germline ends. Germline CDR1 and CDR2: MNHEY and SVGAGI. The CDR3 spans 15 residues.

This sequence joins TRBV7-9 and TRBJ1-2; D unclear. Trimming removed 3 bases at V and 10 bases at J, with 15 bases between. Germline V gene data show CDR1 as SEHNR and CDR2 as FQNEAQ (reference sequence). This CDR3 has 13 residues. The CDR3 spells CASSLGVTSPYTF. CDR3 nucleotide sequence: TGTGCCAGCAGCTTGGGAGTTACAAGTCCCTACACCTTC.

This clone was recorded only once. The chain combines TRBV30 with TRBJ1-5; possible D gene TRBD1, 5 bases. Trimming removed 0 bases from V and 2 bases from J, with 11 bases in between. This CDR3 region has 15 residues. Germline assignment: CDR1 GTSNPN and CDR2 SVGIG (reference sequence). The CDR3 sequence: CAWSVGGVGNQPQHF. In nucleotides, the CDR3 is TGTGCCTGGAGTGTAGGAGGGGTAGGCAATCAGCCCCAGCATTTT.

The V and J genes are TRBV7-6 and TRBJ1-6; possible D gene TRBD1, 6 bases. CDR3 length: 15 amino acids. Between the trimmed V and J ends, which lost 2 bases and 9 bases, there was a span of 14 bases. Germline CDR1 is SGHVS and CDR2 is FNYEAQ. The chain's CDR3 is CASSLMTGGGSPLHF. In nucleotides, the CDR3 is TGTGCCAGCAGCTTAATGACAGGTGGTGGTTCACCCCTCCACTTT.

The rearrangement joins TRBV7-2 to TRBJ1-1; D unclear. From germline, CDR1 is SGHTA and CDR2 FQGNSA. V lost 0 bases, J lost 1 base, and 6 bases lay in between. This CDR3 comprises 14 residues. The CDR3 loop reads CASSLARGNTEAFF. As DNA, the CDR3 is TGTGCCAGCAGCTTAGCTCGGGGGAACACTGAAGCTTTCTTT.

This clone appeared a few times. The V call is TRBV9, the J call TRBJ1-2, with D possibly being TRBD1 (6 bases). Germline loops: CDR1 SGDLS, CDR2 YYNGEE. V was cut by 5 bases and J by 4 bases, with 21 bases left in between. This CDR3 comprises 16 residues. In DNA, the CDR3 is TGTGCCAGCAGTGCAACCTGGGACAACCCACCCTATGGCTACACCTTC. It is translated as CASSATWDNPPYGYTF.

The chain joins TRBV5-5 to TRBJ1-1; D is unclear. The V gene's germline CDR1 is SGHKS and CDR2 YYEKEE (reference sequence). The V and J ends lost 2 bases and 0 bases respectively, with 11 bases between them. The CDR3 loop spans 15 amino acids. The CDR3 region has the DNA TGTGCCAGCAGCTTTTCAGAATCCATGAACACTGAAGCTTTCTTT. The encoded protein is CASSFSESMNTEAFF. The entire variable domain, with the rest obtained from reference TRBV5-5 and TRBJ1-1, is as follows: DAGVTQSPTHLIKTRGQQVTLRCSPISGHKSVSWYQQVLGQGPQFIFQYYEKEERGRGNFPDRFSARQFPNYSSELNVNALLLGDSALYLCASSFSESMNTEAFFGQGTRLTVV.

The CDR3 nucleotides read TGTGCCAGCAGTGCCTCCGGGTGGGGGGGCTACAATGAGCAGTTCTTC. The encoded protein is CASSASGWGGYNEQFF. This chain uses TRBV6-4 with TRBJ2-1, with 7 bases matching TRBD2. The J segment lost 3 bases and the V segment lost 4 bases, leaving 9 bases of the junction unmatched. There are 16 residues in the CDR3. Germline CDR1 is MRHNA and CDR2 is SNTAGT.

The chain joins TRBV14 to TRBJ2-2, with D possibly matching TRBD2 (5 bases). V lost 4 bases, J lost 7 bases, and 10 bases lay in between. Germline assignment: CDR1 SGHDN and CDR2 FVKESK. The CDR3 extends over 13 amino acids. In DNA, the CDR3 is TGTGCCAGCAGCCCACTCGAGGGCGGGGAGCTGTTTTTT. It translates to CASSPLEGGELFF.